One and the same sample provided the 23 T cell receptor beta chains below, sequenced in a study of cytomegalovirus exposure and HLA in healthy donors. Primers for the PCR totalled 60 Vbeta and 13 Jbeta. Produced via immunoSEQ multiplex PCR; TCRdb's table is partial and in-frame only. The sample records roughly 150,000 clones, approximately 73% being singletons. Sequencing was carried out using PBMCs. These receptors originate from a woman aged 18-29 years in good health and CMV-seropositive.

On this clone: One end of the junction fails to match germline, which may point to a read error. CDR3 region: CASSERRGLSYNEQLF. DNA for the CDR3: TGTGCCAGCAGTGAAAGGCGGGGGCTCTCCTACAATGAGCAGCTCTTC. The genes are TRBV2 and TRBJ2-1; D is possibly TRBD2 (7 bases). Per germline, CDR1 SNHLY and CDR2 FYNNEI. CDR3 length: 16 residues.

The chain uses TRBV27 and TRBJ1-1; D is perhaps TRBD1 (5 bases). Germline-derived CDR1 and CDR2 are MNHEY and SMNVEV (reference sequence). V lost 3 bases, J lost 6 bases, and 11 bases lay in between. This CDR3 contains 13 residues. Written as DNA, the CDR3 is TGTGCCAGCAGTTTTGCGGGAGGGGCTGAAGCTTTCTTT. It translates to CASSFAGGAEAFF.

The chain combines TRBV7-6 with TRBJ2-2, with a tentative D call TRBD1 (5 bases). Germline lookup yields CDR1 SGHVS and CDR2 FNYEAQ. The CDR3 contains 13 residues. V lost 1 base and J lost 5, with 5 bases in between. The DNA of the CDR3 is TGTGCCAGCAGCTTAGGACAGACCGGGGAGCTGTTTTTT. Its translation: CASSLGQTGELFF.

This clone has a handful of counts. The chain combines TRBV9 with TRBJ2-5, with 16 bases aligning to TRBD2. This CDR3 comprises 18 residues. The germline gives CDR1 SGDLS, CDR2 YYNGEE. V gave up 3 bases and J gave up 3 bases; unmatched junction bases: 8. The CDR3 sequence: CASSDGTSGGGEKETQYF. CDR3 in DNA: TGTGCCAGCAGCGACGGGACTAGCGGGGGGGGAGAGAAAGAGACCCAGTACTTC.

The V call is TRBV6-5, the J call TRBJ1-6; possibly TRBD1 for D (6 bases). V lost 2 bases to trimming and J lost 8 bases, with 7 bases between them. The CDR3 extends over 13 amino acids. CDR1 MNHEY and CDR2 SVGAGI come from the germline V gene. The CDR3 protein is CASSYQGYSPLHF. The CDR3 DNA is TGTGCCAGCAGTTACCAGGGGTATTCACCCCTCCACTTT.

This chain links TRBV9 with TRBJ2-5; 12 nucleotides align to TRBD2. Trimming removed 3 bases from V and 2 bases from J; junction bases left unmatched: 11. The CDR3 is made up of 18 amino acids. Germline values: CDR1 SGDLS, CDR2 YYNGEE. The CDR3 reads CASSAPLAGGQNQETQYF. CDR3 sequence (DNA): TGTGCCAGCAGCGCCCCTCTAGCGGGGGGGCAAAATCAAGAGACCCAGTACTTC.

Points on this clone: One end of the junction does not line up with germline, which may come from a read error. The V and J genes are TRBV7-7 and TRBJ2-2; TRBD2 agrees at 10 bases. Germline V gene lookup returns CDR1 SSHAT and CDR2 FNYEAQ (reference sequence). The CDR3 is made up of 15 amino acids. CDR3 nucleotide sequence: TGTGCTAGCAGCTCGTATAGCGGGGGGCCCGGGGAGCTGTTTTTT. Protein: CASSSYSGGPGELFF.

The V gene is TRBV7-6, the J gene TRBJ2-5, with TRBD1 matching 7 bases. The length of the CDR3 is 15 residues. Germline lookup yields CDR1 SGHVS and CDR2 FNYEAQ. The trim removed 5 bases at V and 2 bases at J, leaving 8 bases unmatched. CDR3 amino acids: CASSQRDREQETQYF. CDR3 nucleotide sequence: TGTGCCAGCAGCCAAAGAGACAGGGAACAAGAGACCCAGTACTTC.

V is TRBV19 and J is TRBJ1-1, with 8 bases identical to TRBD1. The CDR3 contains 13 residues. Germline V gives CDR1 LNHDA, CDR2 SQIVND (reference sequence). V was pared by 7 bases and J by 5 bases, with 6 bases of the junction left unmatched. The CDR3: CASTKDRDTEAFF. The CDR3 region has the DNA TGTGCCAGTACCAAGGACAGGGATACTGAAGCTTTCTTT.

J is TRBJ1-1 and V is TRBV4-2, with unresolved D. V lost 1 base, J lost 0 bases, and 6 bases lay in between. This CDR3 is 14 amino acids long. CDR1 LGHNA and CDR2 YNFKEQ come from the germline V gene. The CDR3 sequence: CASSQVRVNTEAFF. CDR3 nucleotides: TGTGCCAGCAGCCAAGTTAGAGTGAACACTGAAGCTTTCTTT.

The V call is TRBV7-9, the J call TRBJ1-4; a weak D match, TRBD1 (6 bases). Germline V CDR1 and CDR2: SEHNR, FQNEAQ (reference sequence). The CDR3 runs to 18 residues. The V and J ends lost 0 bases and 0 bases respectively, with 14 bases between them. The CDR3 region is CASSLAHGGPATNEKLFF. In DNA, the CDR3 is TGTGCCAGCAGCTTAGCGCACGGGGGGCCGGCAACTAATGAAAAACTGTTTTTT.

This chain links TRBV10-3 with TRBJ2-7; D not resolved. There are 18 residues in the CDR3. Germline V gene lookup returns CDR1 ENHRY and CDR2 SYGVKD. V gave up 2 bases and J gave up 0 bases, with 20 bases separating them. The CDR3 is CAISEMRPFQSGSYEQYF. Written as DNA, the CDR3 is TGTGCCATCAGTGAGATGAGGCCGTTCCAAAGTGGCTCCTACGAGCAGTACTTC.

The V gene is TRBV6-5, the J gene TRBJ2-1; D is possibly TRBD1 (6 bases). Trimming removed 7 bases at V and 0 bases at J, with 13 bases between. The germline V gene has CDR1 MNHEY and CDR2 SVGAGI. This CDR3 is 15 amino acids long. The chain's CDR3 is CASKQDRSSYNEQFF. CDR3 nucleotides: TGTGCCAGCAAGCAGGACAGAAGCTCCTACAATGAGCAGTTCTTC.

As to this clone: One junction end does not reproduce the germline sequence, and a read error may be involved. The same CDR3 arises from other DNA sequences in this sample as well. This chain connects TRBV2 to TRBJ1-4; 7 nucleotides match TRBD1. CDR3 length: 12 amino acids. Germline values: CDR1 SNHLY, CDR2 FYNNEI. Written as DNA, the CDR3 is TGTGCCAGCAGGGAAACAGGGGAAAAATTGTTTTTT. Protein sequence: CASRETGEKLFF.

The chain recombines TRBV28 with TRBJ1-5, with TRBD1 identical over 7 bases. The germline CDR1 and CDR2 sequences are MDHEN and SYDVKM. V lost 6 bases to trimming and J lost 3 bases; unmatched junction nucleotides: 8. The CDR3 extends over 15 amino acids. CDR3 amino acids: CASRYPGQYNQPQHF. CDR3 DNA sequence: TGTGCCAGCAGATATCCGGGACAGTACAATCAGCCCCAGCATTTT. Filled out from reference TRBV28 and TRBJ1-5, the complete variable domain reads DVKVTQSSRYLVKRTGEKVFLECVQDMDHENMFWYRQDPGLGLRLIYFSYDVKMKEKGDIPEGYSVSREKKERFSLILESASTNQTSMYLCASRYPGQYNQPQHFGDGTRLSIL.

This chain joins TRBV7-2 and TRBJ2-1; D is perhaps TRBD2 (5 bases). Trimming stripped 4 bases from V and 10 bases from J, with 8 bases between. Germline CDR1 and CDR2: SGHTA and FQGNSA. The CDR3 has 11 residues. CDR3 DNA sequence: TGTGCCAGCAGCTCCGGGGAGGAGCAGTTCTTC. It is translated as CASSSGEEQFF. Variable domain in full (rest from reference TRBV7-2 and TRBJ2-1): GAGVSQSPSNKVTEKGKDVELRCDPISGHTALYWYRQSLGQGLEFLIYFQGNSAPDKSGLPSDRFSAERTGGSVSTLTIQRTQQEDSAVYLCASSSGEEQFFGPGTRLTVL.

The genes are TRBV2 and TRBJ1-5, with 7 bases identical to TRBD1. CDR3 length: 13 amino acids. Trimming cost V 9 bases and J 4 bases; bases outside gene matches: 6. Germline CDR1 and CDR2: SNHLY and FYNNEI. The CDR3 region is CASHRGWNQPQHF. In DNA form, the CDR3 reads TGTGCCAGTCACAGGGGTTGGAATCAGCCCCAGCATTTT.

Here the CDR3 DNA reads TGTGCCAGCAGCAACTTTGCGGAAGAGACCCAGTACTTC. Its translation is CASSNFAEETQYF. This rearrangement joins TRBV21-1 to TRBJ2-5; the tabulated D call, TRBD2, remains unverified against the DNA. TRBV21-1 is marked as a pseudogene. This CDR3 region has 13 residues.

The J gene is TRBJ2-7, the V gene TRBV28; 7 bases line up with TRBD1. V shed 5 bases, J shed 10 bases, and the junction held 11 bases outside the gene matches. CDR3 length equals 13 residues. Germline lookup yields CDR1 MDHEN and CDR2 SYDVKM. CDR3 amino acids: CASSVPGQRSQYF. CDR3 in DNA: TGTGCCAGCAGTGTACCGGGACAGAGAAGTCAGTACTTC. The full variable domain, rest sourced from reference TRBV28 and TRBJ2-7, is DVKVTQSSRYLVKRTGEKVFLECVQDMDHENMFWYRQDPGLGLRLIYFSYDVKMKEKGDIPEGYSVSREKKERFSLILESASTNQTSMYLCASSVPGQRSQYFGPGTRLTVT.

The rearrangement links TRBV6-6 to TRBJ2-7; tentatively, D is TRBD2 (7 bases). The V gene lost 5 bases and the J gene lost 3 bases, with 20 bases spanning the gap. The germline CDR1 and CDR2 sequences are MNHNY and SVGAGI (reference sequence). The CDR3 totals 16 residues. This CDR3 reads CASSQYPRGGHYEQYF. The CDR3 DNA reads as TGTGCCAGCAGTCAGTATCCGAGGGGGGGTCACTACGAGCAGTACTTC.

The chain has TRBV6-1 and TRBJ2-5; TRBD2 aligns across 10 bases. This CDR3 is 16 amino acids long. J was trimmed by 2 bases and V by 2 bases; bases with no gene match: 5. Germline V gene sequence: CDR1 MNHNS, CDR2 SASEGT. The CDR3 reads CASSESIAGGQETQYF. CDR3 coding DNA: TGTGCCAGCAGTGAAAGTATAGCGGGGGGACAAGAGACCCAGTACTTC.

This chain connects TRBV11-2 to TRBJ1-6, with TRBD1 identical over 8 bases. The CDR3 contains 14 residues. The germline CDR1 and CDR2 sequences are SGHAT and FQNNGV. J gave up 7 bases and V 3 bases, and 2 bases lay outside the gene matches. CDR3 nucleotide sequence: TGTGCCAGCAGCTTGGACAGGGTCAATTCACCCCTCCACTTT. This encodes CASSLDRVNSPLHF.

The rearrangement joins TRBV11-2 to TRBJ2-7, with D possibly matching TRBD2 (5 bases). This CDR3 has 15 amino acids. Germline V gene data show CDR1 as SGHAT and CDR2 as FQNNGV. Trimming took 4 bases from V and 2 from J, leaving 15 bases between them. The CDR3 coding sequence is TGTGCCAGCAGCTCGACGCTGACGGGGACCTACGAGCAGTACTTC. This codes for CASSSTLTGTYEQYF. The complete variable domain, with remaining parts taken from reference TRBV11-2 and TRBJ2-7, reads EAGVAQSPRYKIIEKRQSVAFWCNPISGHATLYWYQQILGQGPKLLIQFQNNGVVDDSQLPKDRFSAERLKGVDSTLKIQPAKLEDSAVYLCASSSTLTGTYEQYFGPGTRLTVT.